This T cell receptor beta chain was captured by sequencing in a study of blood T cell repertoires in COVID-19. This CDR3 has 17 residues. The germline CDR1 and CDR2 sequences are SGHRS and YFSETQ. Trimming cost V 0 bases and J 6 bases; bases outside gene matches: 10. The assay was immunoSEQ multiplex PCR, and TCRdb's table has in-frame clones only and misses some. There are some 90,000 clones in the sample; about 92% occur only once, and roughly 2.1% lies in the top ten. This sequence joins TRBV5-1 and TRBJ2-1; 9 bases match TRBD2. Sequenced sample: peripheral blood. The clonotype comes from a man aged 50 or older with acute or convalescent COVID-19. The CDR3 loop is CASSLEAVDSGSNEQFF. The CDR3 DNA is TGCGCCAGCAGCTTGGAGGCGGTGGATAGCGGGAGCAATGAGCAGTTCTTC.